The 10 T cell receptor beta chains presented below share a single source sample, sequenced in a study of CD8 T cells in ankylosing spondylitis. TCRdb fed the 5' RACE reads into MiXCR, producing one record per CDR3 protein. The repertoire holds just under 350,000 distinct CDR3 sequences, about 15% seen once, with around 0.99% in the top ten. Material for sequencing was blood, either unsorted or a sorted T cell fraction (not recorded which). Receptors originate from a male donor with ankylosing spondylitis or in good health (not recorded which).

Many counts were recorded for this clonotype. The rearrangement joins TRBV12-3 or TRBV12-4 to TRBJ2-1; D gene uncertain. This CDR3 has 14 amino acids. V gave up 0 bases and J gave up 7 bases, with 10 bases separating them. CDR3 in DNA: TGTGCCAGCAGTTTAGCGCAGGAGTGGAATGAGCAGTTCTTC. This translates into CASSLAQEWNEQFF.

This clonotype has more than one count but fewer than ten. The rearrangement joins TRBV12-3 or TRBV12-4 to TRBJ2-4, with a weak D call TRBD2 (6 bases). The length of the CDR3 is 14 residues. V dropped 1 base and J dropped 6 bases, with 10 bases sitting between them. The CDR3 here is CASSLDIGRNIQYF. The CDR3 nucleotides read TGTGCCAGCAGTTTAGATATCGGGAGAAACATTCAGTACTTC.

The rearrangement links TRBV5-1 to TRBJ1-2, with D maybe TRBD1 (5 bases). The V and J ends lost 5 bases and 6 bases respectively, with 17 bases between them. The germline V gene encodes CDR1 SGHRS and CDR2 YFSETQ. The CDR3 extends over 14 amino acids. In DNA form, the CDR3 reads TGCGCCAGCAGTATGCCAGGGACCCTGCATGGCTACACCTTC. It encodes CASSMPGTLHGYTF.

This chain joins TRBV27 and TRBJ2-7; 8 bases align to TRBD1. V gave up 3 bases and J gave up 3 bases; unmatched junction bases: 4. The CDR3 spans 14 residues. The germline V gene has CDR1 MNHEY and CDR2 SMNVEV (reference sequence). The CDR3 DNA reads TGTGCCAGCAGTTTCTCTACAGGGGGCTACGAGCAGTACTTC. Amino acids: CASSFSTGGYEQYF.

CDR3 amino acids: CASSRSGPSSTGELFF. Here the CDR3 DNA reads TGTGCCAGCAGCAGAAGCGGGCCTTCGAGTACCGGGGAGCTGTTTTTT. The chain combines TRBV11-2 with TRBJ2-2; D is perhaps TRBD2 (6 bases). The germline V and J ends were trimmed by 5 bases and 5 bases, with 18 bases remaining between them. The CDR3 has 16 amino acids. The V gene's germline CDR1 is SGHAT and CDR2 FQNNGV.

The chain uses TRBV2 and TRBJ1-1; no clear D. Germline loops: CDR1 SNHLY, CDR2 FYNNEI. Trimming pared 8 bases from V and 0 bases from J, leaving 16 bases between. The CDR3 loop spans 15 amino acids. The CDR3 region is CASLGSYAMNTEAFF. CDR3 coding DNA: TGTGCCAGCCTGGGAAGCTATGCCATGAACACTGAAGCTTTCTTT.

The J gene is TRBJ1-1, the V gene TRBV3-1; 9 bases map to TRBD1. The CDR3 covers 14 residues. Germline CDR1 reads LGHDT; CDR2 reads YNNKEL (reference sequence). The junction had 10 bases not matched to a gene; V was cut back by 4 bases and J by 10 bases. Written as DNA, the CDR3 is TGTGCCAGCAGCCCAGACGGACAGGGGAGGATAGCTTTCTTT. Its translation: CASSPDGQGRIAFF. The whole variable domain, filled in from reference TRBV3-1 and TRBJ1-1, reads DTAVSQTPKYLVTQMGNDKSIKCEQNLGHDTMYWYKQDSKKFLKIMFSYNNKELIINETVPNRFSPKSPDKAHLNLHINSLELGDSAVYFCASSPDGQGRIAFFGQGTRLTVV.

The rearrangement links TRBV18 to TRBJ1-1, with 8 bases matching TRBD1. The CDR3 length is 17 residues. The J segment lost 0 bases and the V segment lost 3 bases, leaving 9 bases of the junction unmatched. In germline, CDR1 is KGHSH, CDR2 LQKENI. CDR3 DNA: TGTGCCAGCTCACCTGGCACAGGGGGAATGATGAACACTGAAGCTTTCTTT. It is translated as CASSPGTGGMMNTEAFF. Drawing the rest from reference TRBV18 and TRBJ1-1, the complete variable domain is NAGVMQNPRHLVRRRGQEARLRCSPMKGHSHVYWYRQLPEEGLKFMVYLQKENIIDESGMPKERFSAEFPKEGPSILRIQQVVRGDSAAYFCASSPGTGGMMNTEAFFGQGTRLTVV.

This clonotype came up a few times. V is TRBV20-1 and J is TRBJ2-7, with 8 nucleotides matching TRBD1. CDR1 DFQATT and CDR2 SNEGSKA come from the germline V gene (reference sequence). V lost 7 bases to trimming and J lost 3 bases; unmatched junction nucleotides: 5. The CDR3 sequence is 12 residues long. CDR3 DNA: TGCAGTGGATCGGACAGGGACTACGAGCAGTACTTC. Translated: CSGSDRDYEQYF.

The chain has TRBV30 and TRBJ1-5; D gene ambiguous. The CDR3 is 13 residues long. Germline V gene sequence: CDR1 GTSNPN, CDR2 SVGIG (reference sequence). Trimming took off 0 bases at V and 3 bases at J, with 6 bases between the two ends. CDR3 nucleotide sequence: TGTGCCTGGAGTGTACAGTTCAATCAGCCCCAGCATTTT. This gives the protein CAWSVQFNQPQHF.